These T cell receptor beta chains were read from a single sample in a study of control samples from healthy donors and cancer patients. Sequencing used immunoSEQ multiplex PCR; TCRdb keeps in-frame clones, though not all of them. The sample contains 84,000 or so clones, around 91% of which appear only once. Specimen: blood. Every receptor here comes from a man aged 25 to 40 in good health. The CDR3 runs from the conserved cysteine through the conserved F or W. The D gene is left open where the match is weak. The size entry is marked missing in some rows and otherwise reads once, few, many or a size class.

j_call,d_call,clone_size,v_call,cdr3_nt,cdr3_aa
TRBJ2-7,-,-,TRBV3-1/TRBV3-2,TGTGCCAGCAGCCTCAGTGGCTACGAGCAGTACTTC,CASSLSGYEQYF
TRBJ2-1,-,once,TRBV2,TGTGCCAGCAGTGATCGAACAGGGTGGGATGAGCAGTTCTTC,CASSDRTGWDEQFF
TRBJ2-4,-,-,TRBV29-1,TGCAGCGTGCTTACCAGGAGTATTCAGTACTTC,CSVLTRSIQYF
TRBJ1-3,-,-,TRBV3-1/TRBV3-2,TGTGCCAGCAGCCAACCGATACGCTCTGGAAACACCATATATTTT,CASSQPIRSGNTIYF
TRBJ2-2,TRBD2,once,TRBV5-4,TGTGCCAGCAGCTGGACTAGCGGGGGGTTGGGCACCGGGGAGCTGTTTTTT,CASSWTSGGLGTGELFF
TRBJ1-2,TRBD1,-,TRBV7-2,TGTGCCAGCAGCTCCGGGGGCATGGGACAGGGCTATGGCTACACCTTC,CASSSGGMGQGYGYTF
TRBJ1-3,-,-,TRBV3-1/TRBV3-2,TGTGCCAGCAGCCAAGAAAGAGTGGTTAGCTCTGGAAACACCATATATTTT,CASSQERVVSSGNTIYF
TRBJ1-2,-,-,TRBV2,TGTGCCAGCAATTCGCAGGTTTTTAACTATGGCTACACCTTC,CASNSQVFNYGYTF
TRBJ2-7,TRBD1,-,TRBV6-6,TGTGCCAGCAGTTACCAGACAGGGGGAAAGGACGAGCAGTACTTC,CASSYQTGGKDEQYF
TRBJ1-2,TRBD1,-,TRBV7-9,TGTGCCAGCAGCCCCCAGACAGGGCCGTATGGCTACACCTTC,CASSPQTGPYGYTF
TRBJ1-2,TRBD1,-,TRBV5-1,TGCGCCAGCGACACGGGACAGGGGGCGCGGGGCTACACCTTC,CASDTGQGARGYTF
TRBJ2-3,TRBD2,-,TRBV30,TGTGCCTTTCTAGCGGGGGGGCTTGATACGCAGTATTTT,CAFLAGGLDTQYF
TRBJ2-7,-,once,TRBV24-1,TGTGCCCCCAGTGTGGGGGGGGGCGGGGACCCCGTCTCCTACGAGCAGTACTTC,CAPSVGGGGDPVSYEQYF
TRBJ2-7,TRBD2,-,TRBV12-3/TRBV12-4,TGTGCCAGCACCCTGGGGGGGACCTACGAGCAGTACTTC,CASTLGGTYEQYF
TRBJ1-4,TRBD1,-,TRBV5-5,TGTGCCAGCAGCATCGCCGGGACAGGGGGGATGGGTGAAAAACTGTTTTTT,CASSIAGTGGMGEKLFF
TRBJ2-1,TRBD2,-,TRBV25-1,TGTGCCAGCAAGCTAGCGGGAACGGGTGAGCAGTTCTTC,CASKLAGTGEQFF
TRBJ2-2,-,-,TRBV30,TGTGCCTGGAGTGTACTGGAGGGATCCGGGGAGCTGTTTTTT,CAWSVLEGSGELFF
TRBJ1-1,-,-,TRBV30,TGTGCCTGGAGATACAGACAGAACACTGAAGCTTTCTTT,CAWRYRQNTEAFF
TRBJ2-7,TRBD2,-,TRBV30,TGTGCCTGGAGTTCGGGGGGGACAACGGACTTC,CAWSSGGTTDF
TRBJ2-7,-,-,TRBV7-8,TGTGCCAGCAGCGCGACCTACGAGCAGTACTTC,CASSATYEQYF
TRBJ1-6,-,-,TRBV19,TGTGCCAGTAGTACCCAATCGTCGGACACAAAGAATTCACCCCTCCACTTT,CASSTQSSDTKNSPLHF
TRBJ1-4,-,-,TRBV4-2,TGTGCCAGCAGCCAGGTTCGCGAGACTAATGAAAAACTGTTTTTT,CASSQVRETNEKLFF
TRBJ2-1,-,-,TRBV19,TGTGCCAGTAGTCTTGGGTCCTACAATGAGCAGTTCTTC,CASSLGSYNEQFF
TRBJ2-5,-,-,TRBV27,TGTGCCAGCAGTTCGGTCGCATCTCCTGATGAAGAGACCCAGTACTTC,CASSSVASPDEETQYF
TRBJ1-5,TRBD1,-,TRBV30,TGTGCCTGGGCGGGACAGGGAGGCAATCAGCCCCAGCATTTT,CAWAGQGGNQPQHF
TRBJ1-1,-,-,TRBV6-5,TGTGCCAGCACCCTCCCGCAAAGGGAAGCTTTCTTT,CASTLPQREAFF
TRBJ2-7,-,-,TRBV27,TGTGCCAGCACCCCCCGTCAGGGCGTCGAGCAGTACTTC,CASTPRQGVEQYF
TRBJ2-6,-,-,TRBV2,TGTGCCAGCAGGGGGGGATCTGGGGCCAACGTCCTGACTTTC,CASRGGSGANVLTF
TRBJ2-4,TRBD2,-,TRBV13,TGTGCCAGCAGCCCCGCGGGGGGTGGCAAAAACATTCAGTACTTC,CASSPAGGGKNIQYF
TRBJ2-5,-,-,TRBV10-1,TGCGCCAGCAGTGAGGGTCAGGGGTTGGAGACCCAGTACTTC,CASSEGQGLETQYF
TRBJ2-2,-,-,TRBV4-3,TGCGCCAGCAGCCCCAAAGACCCCGCTTTTCTCAACACCGGGGAGCTGTTTTTT,CASSPKDPAFLNTGELFF
TRBJ2-7,-,once,TRBV3-1/TRBV3-2,TGTGCCAGCAGCCAAGACCCAGATTTCTCCTACGAGCAGTACTTC,CASSQDPDFSYEQYF
TRBJ2-1,-,-,TRBV6-5,TGTGCCAGCAGCCCGTCCTCGTACAATGAGCAGTTCTTC,CASSPSSYNEQFF
TRBJ1-5,TRBD1,-,TRBV6-1,TGTGCCAGCAGTGGACAGGGTAAAGAAAGCAATCAGCCCCAGCATTTT,CASSGQGKESNQPQHF
TRBJ1-2,TRBD1,-,TRBV5-1,TGCGCCAGCAGCCCTCGGACAGGGGACTATGGCTACACCTTC,CASSPRTGDYGYTF
TRBJ1-4,-,-,TRBV7-2,TGTGCCAGCAGCCCCGAATGGGAAAATGAAAAACTGTTTTTT,CASSPEWENEKLFF
TRBJ2-1,-,-,TRBV29-1,TGCAGCCTCCTAACGGGGTACAATGAGCAGTTCTTC,CSLLTGYNEQFF
TRBJ1-5,TRBD1,-,TRBV10-3,TGTGCCACCAGGCAGGGTACGGGACAGGGTACTCAGCCCCAGCATTTT,CATRQGTGQGTQPQHF
TRBJ2-3,-,-,TRBV28,TGTGCCAGCAGTTCCCCCTCTCGGTCCGACACAGATACGCAGTATTTT,CASSSPSRSDTDTQYF
TRBJ2-7,TRBD2,-,TRBV6-2/TRBV6-3,TGTGCCAGCAGTTACTCTAGCGGGGGAGGCTACGAGCAGTACTTC,CASSYSSGGGYEQYF
TRBJ1-5,TRBD1,-,TRBV19,TGTGCCAGTGAACAGGGGAGGAATCAGCCCCAGCATTTT,CASEQGRNQPQHF
TRBJ2-1,-,-,TRBV6-2/TRBV6-3,TGTGCCAGCAGTTACATCGGGACATCCTACAATGAGCAGTTCTTC,CASSYIGTSYNEQFF
TRBJ2-6,-,-,TRBV11-2,TGTGCCAGCAGCTCTCAACGACTCCGGGCCTCAGGGGCCAACGTCCTGACTTTC,CASSSQRLRASGANVLTF
TRBJ1-5,-,once,TRBV7-9,TGTGCCAGCAGCGCAGGGGTTCAGCCCCAGCATTTT,CASSAGVQPQHF
TRBJ1-5,TRBD1,-,TRBV4-1,TGCGCCAGCAGCCAAGTCATACAGGGGAGACAGCCCCAGCATTTT,CASSQVIQGRQPQHF
TRBJ2-1,TRBD1,-,TRBV7-8,TGTGCCAGCAGCAACCGGGACAGATTGAATGAGCAGTTCTTC,CASSNRDRLNEQFF
TRBJ1-6,-,-,TRBV7-2,TGTGCCAGCAGCTTAGGGGTCTTTGGGGATTCCCTCCACTTT,CASSLGVFGDSLHF